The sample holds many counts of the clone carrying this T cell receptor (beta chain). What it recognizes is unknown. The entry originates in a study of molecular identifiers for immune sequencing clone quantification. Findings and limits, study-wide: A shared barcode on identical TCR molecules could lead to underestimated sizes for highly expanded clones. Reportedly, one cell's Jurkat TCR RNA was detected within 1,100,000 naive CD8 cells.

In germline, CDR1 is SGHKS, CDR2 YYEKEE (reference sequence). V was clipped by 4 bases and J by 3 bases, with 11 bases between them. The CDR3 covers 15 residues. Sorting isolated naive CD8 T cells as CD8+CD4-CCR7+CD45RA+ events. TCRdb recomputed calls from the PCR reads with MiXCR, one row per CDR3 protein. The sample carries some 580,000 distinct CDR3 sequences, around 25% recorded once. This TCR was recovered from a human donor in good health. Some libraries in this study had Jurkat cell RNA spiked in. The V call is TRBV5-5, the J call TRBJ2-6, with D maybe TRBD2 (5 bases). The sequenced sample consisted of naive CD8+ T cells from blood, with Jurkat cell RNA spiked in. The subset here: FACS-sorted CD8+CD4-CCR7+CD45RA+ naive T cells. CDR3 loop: CASSAPRVGANVLTF. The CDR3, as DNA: TGTGCCAGCAGCGCCCCGAGGGTTGGGGCCAACGTCCTGACTTTC.